This T cell receptor beta chain comes out of a study of response to subunit inactivated influenza vaccine (dated by TCRdb to the late 2010s). Concerning the study at large: The study used deep quantitative T cell receptor repertoire profiling to track responses to a trivalent subunit inactivated influenza vaccine. Overall results and qualifications from the work: It was suggested by the authors that each seasonal influenza vaccination may recruit only a limited number of new T cells.

V gives up 2 bases and J gives up 8 bases, and the segment between their germline ends measures 13 bases. CDR1 and CDR2 are read off the germline V gene as SGHDT and YYEEEE. From its cysteine to its phenylalanine, the CDR3 spans 13 amino acids. The sequence is cut down to CDR3 DNA, 39 bases in frame from base 1. The table lists this clonotype with many counts. Its target antigen remains unknown. No much larger clonotype is one base removed from it; base qualities were not supplied. Libraries were prepared through RT-PCR. Sequencing relied on an Illumina HiSeq 2500. TCRdb reanalyzed the raw reads on its own, using fastp at Q25 for trimming and MiXCR for clone calling, and kept in-frame beta chains. Every CDR3 protein is listed once, alongside the most common genes and DNA of its rows. The sample table lists a few hundred thousand distinct CDR3 sequences, around 13% of them with a count of one. Roughly 10% of the sample belongs to the ten largest clones.

This sequence was found in a man aged 50 to 60 who received an inactivated influenza vaccine. Donor details come from another sample of the same person, matched by shared clones. The rearrangement joined TRBV5-6 to TRBJ1-2, with the D gene call left open. The specimen was PBMCs from blood, collected approximately 13 days after vaccination. The CDR3 protein is CASSFLRADGYTF. The DNA sequence follows: TGTGCCAGCAGCTTTCTAAGGGCCGACGGCTACACCTTC.